The clone carrying this T cell receptor (beta chain) was counted once. The antigen is not known. This sample is part of a study of Tregs in tolerant kidney transplant recipients. General observations from the study: Biological reproducibility was not directly addressed in this study.

Generated by immunoSEQ multiplex PCR, the TCRdb table keeps only in-frame clones and is missing some. The sample lists around 230,000 clones, about 80% occurring once. CD4+CD25+CD127- Tregs, CD4+CD25- non-Tregs, CD4 and CD8 cells were sorted. Trimming removed 4 bases from V and 3 bases from J, with 17 bases in between. Germline V gene data show CDR1 as SGHNT and CDR2 as YYREEE (reference sequence). The CDR3 is 15 residues long. The chain joins TRBV5-4 to TRBJ2-7, with no clear D. Input material: CD4+ T cells from blood. This TCR derives from a human donor in good health. CDR3 DNA: TGTGCCAGCAGCCTGGAGCTAGGGCAATTCTACGAGCAGTACTTC. Translation: CASSLELGQFYEQYF.